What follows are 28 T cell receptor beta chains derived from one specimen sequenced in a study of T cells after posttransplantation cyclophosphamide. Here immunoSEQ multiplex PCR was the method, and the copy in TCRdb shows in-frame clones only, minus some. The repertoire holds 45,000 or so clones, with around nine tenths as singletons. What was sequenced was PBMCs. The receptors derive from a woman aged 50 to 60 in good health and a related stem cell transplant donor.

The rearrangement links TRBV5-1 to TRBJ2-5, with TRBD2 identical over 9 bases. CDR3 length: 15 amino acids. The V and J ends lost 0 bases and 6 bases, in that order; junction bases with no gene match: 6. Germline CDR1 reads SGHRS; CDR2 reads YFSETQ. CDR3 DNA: TGCGCCAGCAGCTTGGTAGTAGCGGGGGAACAGACCCAGTACTTC. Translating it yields CASSLVVAGEQTQYF.

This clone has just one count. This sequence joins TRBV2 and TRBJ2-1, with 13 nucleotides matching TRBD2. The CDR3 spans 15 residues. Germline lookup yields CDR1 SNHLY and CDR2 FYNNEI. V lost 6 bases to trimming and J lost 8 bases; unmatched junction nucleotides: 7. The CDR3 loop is CASRELAGGPDEQFF. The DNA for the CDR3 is TGTGCCAGCAGAGAACTAGCGGGGGGGCCCGATGAGCAGTTCTTC.

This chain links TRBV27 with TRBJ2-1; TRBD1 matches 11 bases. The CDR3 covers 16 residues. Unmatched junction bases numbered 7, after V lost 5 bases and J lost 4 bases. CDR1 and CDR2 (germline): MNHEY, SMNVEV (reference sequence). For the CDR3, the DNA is TGTGCCAGCAGTCTACCGGGACAGGGGGGATACAATGAGCAGTTCTTC. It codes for CASSLPGQGGYNEQFF.

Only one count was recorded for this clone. CDR3 region: CASSRQGRSNYGYTF. DNA of the CDR3: TGTGCCAGCAGTCGACAGGGGCGATCCAACTATGGCTACACCTTC. This chain links TRBV6-5 with TRBJ1-2; 8 bases are shared with TRBD1. Germline values: CDR1 MNHEY, CDR2 SVGAGI. CDR3 length: 15 residues. After removal of 5 bases from V and 2 bases from J, the junction contained 7 bases not matched to a gene.

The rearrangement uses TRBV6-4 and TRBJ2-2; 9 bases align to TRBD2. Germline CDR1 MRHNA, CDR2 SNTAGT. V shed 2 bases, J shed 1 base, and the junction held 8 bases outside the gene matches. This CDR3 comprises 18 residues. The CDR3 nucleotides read TGTGCCAGCAGTGACGGGGTAGCGGGGGACCTGAACACCGGGGAGCTGTTTTTT. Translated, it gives CASSDGVAGDLNTGELFF.

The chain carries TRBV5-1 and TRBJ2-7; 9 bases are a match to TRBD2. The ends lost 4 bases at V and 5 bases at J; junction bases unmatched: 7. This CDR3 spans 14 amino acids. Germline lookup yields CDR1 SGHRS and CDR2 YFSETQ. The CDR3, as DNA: TGCGCCAGCAGCGCGGCGGGAGGGCCCAACGAGCAGTACTTC. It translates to CASSAAGGPNEQYF.

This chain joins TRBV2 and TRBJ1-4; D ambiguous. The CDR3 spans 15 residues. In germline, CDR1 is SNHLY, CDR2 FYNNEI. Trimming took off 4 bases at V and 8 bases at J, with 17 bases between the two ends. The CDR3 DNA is TGTGCCAGCAGTGCCGAGACGGCCGGCGGAGAAAAACTGTTTTTT. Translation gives CASSAETAGGEKLFF.

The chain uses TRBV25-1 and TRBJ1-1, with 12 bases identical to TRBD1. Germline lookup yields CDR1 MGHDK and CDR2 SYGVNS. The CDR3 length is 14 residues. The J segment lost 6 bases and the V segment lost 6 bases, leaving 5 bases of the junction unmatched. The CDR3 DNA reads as TGTGCCAGCAGGGGACAGGGGGCGGCTGCTGAAGCTTTCTTT. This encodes CASRGQGAAAEAFF.

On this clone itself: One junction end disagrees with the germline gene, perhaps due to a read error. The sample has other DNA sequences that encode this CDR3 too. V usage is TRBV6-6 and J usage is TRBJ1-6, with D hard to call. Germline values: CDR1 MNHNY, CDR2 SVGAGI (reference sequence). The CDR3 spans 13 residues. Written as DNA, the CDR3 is TGTGCCAGCAGTCCAGGTGGTAATTCCCCCCTCCACTTT. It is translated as CASSPGGNSPLHF.

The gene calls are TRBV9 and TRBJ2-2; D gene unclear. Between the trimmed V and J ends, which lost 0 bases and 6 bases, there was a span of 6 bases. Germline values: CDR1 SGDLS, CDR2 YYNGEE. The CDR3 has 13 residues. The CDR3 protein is CASSVDLSGELFF. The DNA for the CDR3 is TGTGCCAGCAGCGTAGATCTGTCCGGGGAGCTGTTTTTT.

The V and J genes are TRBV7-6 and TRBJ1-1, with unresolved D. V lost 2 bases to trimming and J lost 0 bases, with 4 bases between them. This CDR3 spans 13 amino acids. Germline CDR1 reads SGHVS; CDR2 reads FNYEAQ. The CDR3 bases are TGTGCCAGCAGCTTAATCTTGAACACTGAAGCTTTCTTT. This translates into CASSLILNTEAFF.

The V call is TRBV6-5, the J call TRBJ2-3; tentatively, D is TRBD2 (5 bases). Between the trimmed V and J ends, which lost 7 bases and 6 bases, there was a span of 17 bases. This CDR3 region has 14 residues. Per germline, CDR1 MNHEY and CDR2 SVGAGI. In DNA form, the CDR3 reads TGTGCCAGCATAACGGCCCGGGGAAGGGATACGCAGTATTTT. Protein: CASITARGRDTQYF.

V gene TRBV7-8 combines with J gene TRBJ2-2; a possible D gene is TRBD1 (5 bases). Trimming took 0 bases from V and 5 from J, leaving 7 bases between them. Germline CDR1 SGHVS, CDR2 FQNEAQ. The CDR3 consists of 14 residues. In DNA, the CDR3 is TGTGCCAGCAGCTTAGCGGGGCGAACCGGGGAGCTGTTTTTT. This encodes CASSLAGRTGELFF.

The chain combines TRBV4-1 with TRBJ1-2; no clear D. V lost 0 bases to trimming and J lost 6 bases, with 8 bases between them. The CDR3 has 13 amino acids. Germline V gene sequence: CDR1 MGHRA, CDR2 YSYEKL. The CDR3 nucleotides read TGCGCCAGCAGCCAAGAGACGGCGGATGGCTACACCTTC. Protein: CASSQETADGYTF.

The CDR3 bases are TGTGCCAGCAGAGGAGAAACGAACACCGGGGAGCTGTTTTTT. It specifies CASRGETNTGELFF. The chain couples TRBV6-5 to TRBJ2-2; D uncertain. Germline assignment: CDR1 MNHEY and CDR2 SVGAGI. V lost 6 bases and J lost 0, with 8 bases in between. The CDR3 spans 14 residues.

The CDR3 here is CSGRQGGTEAFF. The DNA for the CDR3 is TGCAGCGGTAGACAGGGGGGTACTGAAGCTTTCTTT. The rearrangement joins TRBV29-1 to TRBJ1-1, with 9 bases that match TRBD1. The germline V gene encodes CDR1 SQVTM and CDR2 ANQGSEA. There are 12 residues in the CDR3. V was pared by 7 bases and J by 5 bases, with 5 bases of the junction left unmatched.

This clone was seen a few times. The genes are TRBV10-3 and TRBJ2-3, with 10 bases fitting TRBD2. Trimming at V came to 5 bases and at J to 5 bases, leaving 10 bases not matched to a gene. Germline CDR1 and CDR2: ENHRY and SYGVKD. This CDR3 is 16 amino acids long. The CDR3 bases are TGTGCCATCAGTAACCCAGCGGGGGGGCCGAGAGATACGCAGTATTTT. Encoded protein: CAISNPAGGPRDTQYF.

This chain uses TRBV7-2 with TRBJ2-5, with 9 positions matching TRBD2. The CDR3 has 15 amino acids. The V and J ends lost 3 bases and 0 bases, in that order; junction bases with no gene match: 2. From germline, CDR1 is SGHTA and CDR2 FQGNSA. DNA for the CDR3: TGTGCCAGCAGCTTCCAGCGGGGGGACCAAGAGACCCAGTACTTC. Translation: CASSFQRGDQETQYF.

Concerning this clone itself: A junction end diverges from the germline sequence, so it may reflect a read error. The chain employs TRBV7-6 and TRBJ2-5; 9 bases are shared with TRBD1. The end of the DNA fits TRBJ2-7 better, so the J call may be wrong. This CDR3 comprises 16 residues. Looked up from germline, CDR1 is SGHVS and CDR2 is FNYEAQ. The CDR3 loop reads CASSLVRTGDSSEQYF. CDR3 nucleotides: TGTGCCAGCAGCTTAGTGCGGACAGGGGATTCCTCCGAGCAGTACTTC.

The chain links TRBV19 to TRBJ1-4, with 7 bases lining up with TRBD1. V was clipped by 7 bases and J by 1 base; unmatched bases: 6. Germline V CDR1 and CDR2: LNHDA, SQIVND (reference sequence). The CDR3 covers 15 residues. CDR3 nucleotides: TGTGCCAGTACCCTTAACAGGGGAACTAATGAAAAACTGTTTTTT. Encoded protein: CASTLNRGTNEKLFF.

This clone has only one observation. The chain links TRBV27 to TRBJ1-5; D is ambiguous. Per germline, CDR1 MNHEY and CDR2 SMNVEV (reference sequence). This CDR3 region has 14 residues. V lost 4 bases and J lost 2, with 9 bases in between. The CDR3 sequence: CASSYSRGNQPQHF. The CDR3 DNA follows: TGTGCCAGCAGTTATAGCCGCGGCAATCAGCCCCAGCATTTT.

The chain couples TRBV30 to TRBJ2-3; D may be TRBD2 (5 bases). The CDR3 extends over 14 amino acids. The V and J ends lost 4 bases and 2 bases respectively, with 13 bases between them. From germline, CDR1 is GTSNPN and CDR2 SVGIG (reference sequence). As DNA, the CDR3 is TGTGCCTGGAATAGCCGGGGATACACAGATACGCAGTATTTT. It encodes CAWNSRGYTDTQYF. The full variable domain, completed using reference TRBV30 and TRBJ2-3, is SQTIHQWPATLVQPVGSPLSLECTVEGTSNPNLYWYRQAAGRGLQLLFYSVGIGQISSEVPQNLSASRPQDRQFILSSKKLLLSDSGFYLCAWNSRGYTDTQYFGPGTRLTVL.

CDR3 amino acids: CASSLVSGEGQETQYF. Written as DNA, the CDR3 is TGCGCCAGCAGCTTGGTTTCAGGGGAGGGACAAGAGACCCAGTACTTC. The chain recombines TRBV5-1 with TRBJ2-5, with a weak D call TRBD2 (7 bases). Germline V gene lookup returns CDR1 SGHRS and CDR2 YFSETQ. V was pared by 0 bases and J by 2 bases, with 14 bases between. The CDR3 contains 16 residues.

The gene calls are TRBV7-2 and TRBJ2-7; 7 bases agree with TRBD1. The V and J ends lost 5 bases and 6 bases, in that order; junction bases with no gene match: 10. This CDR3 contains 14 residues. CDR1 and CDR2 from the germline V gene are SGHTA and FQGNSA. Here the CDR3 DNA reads TGTGCCAGCAGCCGGCGGACAGGACTTGGCGAGCAGTACTTC. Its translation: CASSRRTGLGEQYF.

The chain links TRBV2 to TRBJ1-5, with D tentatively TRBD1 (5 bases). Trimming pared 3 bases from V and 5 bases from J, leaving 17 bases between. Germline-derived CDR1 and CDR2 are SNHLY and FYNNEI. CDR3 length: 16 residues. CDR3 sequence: CASSDSVRGGDQPQHF. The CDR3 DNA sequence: TGTGCCAGCAGTGATAGTGTTCGGGGGGGAGATCAGCCCCAGCATTTT.

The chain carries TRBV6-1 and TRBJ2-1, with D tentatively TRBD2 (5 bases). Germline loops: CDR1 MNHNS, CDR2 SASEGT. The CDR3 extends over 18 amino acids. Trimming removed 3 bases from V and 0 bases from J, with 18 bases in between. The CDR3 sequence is CASSDHRFGESSYNEQFF. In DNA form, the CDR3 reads TGTGCCAGCAGTGACCATCGCTTCGGGGAGAGCTCCTACAATGAGCAGTTCTTC.

The CDR3 region has the DNA TGTGCCAGCAGGGGGGGACAGGGGGCCTACGAGCAGTACTTC. It codes for CASRGGQGAYEQYF. The chain employs TRBV2 and TRBJ2-7; 11 positions agree with TRBD1. Looked up from germline, CDR1 is SNHLY and CDR2 is FYNNEI. The CDR3 sequence is 14 residues long. V was clipped by 6 bases and J by 2 bases; unmatched bases: 3.

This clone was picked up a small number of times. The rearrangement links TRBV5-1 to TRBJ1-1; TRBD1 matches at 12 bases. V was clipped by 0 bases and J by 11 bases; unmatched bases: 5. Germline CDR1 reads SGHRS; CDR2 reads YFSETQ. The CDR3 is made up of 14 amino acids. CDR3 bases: TGCGCCAGCAGCTTGGGGGGACAGGGGGCGCGGGCTTTCTTT. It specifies CASSLGGQGARAFF.